This is a list of T cell receptor beta chains from one sample in a study of T cells in Graves' hyperthyroidism and ophthalmopathy. One entry per CDR3 protein, called by TCRdb with MiXCR from the multiplex PCR reads. The data show around 250,000 distinct CDR3 sequences, approximately 15% seen once. Specimen: blood. The receptors come from a woman aged 40 to 49 with Graves' hyperthyroidism that later progressed to Graves' ophthalmopathy. Both conserved end residues are part of each CDR3. Fields, in order: J gene, V gene, CDR3 protein.

j_gene: TRBJ1-5
v_gene: TRBV2
CDR3aa: CASTPTLNQPQHF

j_gene: TRBJ2-1
v_gene: TRBV6-1
CDR3aa: CASRNWDRGLSEQFF

j_gene: TRBJ2-7
v_gene: TRBV4-1
CDR3aa: CASSLSGDNDYEQYF

j_gene: TRBJ2-7
v_gene: TRBV5-1
CDR3aa: CASRKGQGAGYEQYF

j_gene: TRBJ2-3
v_gene: TRBV6-1
CDR3aa: CASSVQTGELGQYF

j_gene: TRBJ1-1
v_gene: TRBV6-1
CDR3aa: CASVDRGWGTEAFF

j_gene: TRBJ2-1
v_gene: TRBV5-1
CDR3aa: CASSFQPGLAYEQFF

j_gene: TRBJ2-7
v_gene: TRBV5-1
CDR3aa: CASSYRLAGGPNTYEQYF

j_gene: TRBJ1-5
v_gene: TRBV5-6
CDR3aa: CASSLYGEGSNQPQHF

j_gene: TRBJ1-2
v_gene: TRBV19
CDR3aa: CASSTTLGEYGYTF

j_gene: TRBJ2-1
v_gene: TRBV10-1
CDR3aa: CASSEFQGAGSEQFF

j_gene: TRBJ1-6
v_gene: TRBV12-3/TRBV12-4
CDR3aa: CASSLGQGQSPLHF

j_gene: TRBJ2-5
v_gene: TRBV20-1
CDR3aa: CSAGDSSLETQYF

j_gene: TRBJ1-1
v_gene: TRBV18
CDR3aa: CASSSNDDTEAFF

j_gene: TRBJ1-1
v_gene: TRBV28
CDR3aa: CASSLGSGVGVDTEAFF

j_gene: TRBJ2-1
v_gene: TRBV2
CDR3aa: CASIGVKGYNEQFF

j_gene: TRBJ1-6
v_gene: TRBV7-2
CDR3aa: CASSHLGSVFSYNSPLHF

j_gene: TRBJ2-1
v_gene: TRBV27
CDR3aa: CASSQLGAYEQFF

j_gene: TRBJ2-1
v_gene: TRBV28
CDR3aa: CASISGGGNNEQFF

j_gene: TRBJ2-3
v_gene: TRBV5-1
CDR3aa: CASSSRSRGVVTDTQYF

j_gene: TRBJ2-3
v_gene: TRBV28
CDR3aa: CASSFRGGRLDTQYF

j_gene: TRBJ2-1
v_gene: TRBV6-5
CDR3aa: CASSYRGSAGDEQFF

j_gene: TRBJ1-5
v_gene: TRBV20-1
CDR3aa: CSARDTGVANQPQHF

j_gene: TRBJ1-1
v_gene: TRBV11-2
CDR3aa: CASSGTALGAFF

j_gene: TRBJ2-4
v_gene: TRBV20-1
CDR3aa: CSACKVGGDIQYF

j_gene: TRBJ2-5
v_gene: TRBV7-8
CDR3aa: CASSDRLVQETQYF

j_gene: TRBJ2-2
v_gene: TRBV7-9
CDR3aa: CASSPQGTDTGELFF

j_gene: TRBJ2-7
v_gene: TRBV20-1
CDR3aa: CSAREARFPYEQYF

j_gene: TRBJ1-5
v_gene: TRBV27
CDR3aa: CASSLVPGTGDQPQHF

j_gene: TRBJ2-1
v_gene: TRBV18
CDR3aa: CASSRAWHYNEQFF

j_gene: TRBJ1-2
v_gene: TRBV30
CDR3aa: CAWSVVATSNYGYTF

j_gene: TRBJ2-7
v_gene: TRBV3-1
CDR3aa: CASSTPGQGSYEQYF

j_gene: TRBJ2-3
v_gene: TRBV11-2
CDR3aa: CASSLGGYGTDTQYF

j_gene: TRBJ2-5
v_gene: TRBV30
CDR3aa: CAWSGDYQETQYF

j_gene: TRBJ2-7
v_gene: TRBV28
CDR3aa: CASVWGGGYEQYF

j_gene: TRBJ1-2
v_gene: TRBV6-1
CDR3aa: CASGLEGRGVDGYTF

j_gene: TRBJ2-7
v_gene: TRBV12-3/TRBV12-4
CDR3aa: CASTLQGLSYEQYF

j_gene: TRBJ2-7
v_gene: TRBV7-2
CDR3aa: CASSRFSSYEQYF

j_gene: TRBJ2-7
v_gene: TRBV6-2/TRBV6-3
CDR3aa: CASSYAGSISYEQYF

j_gene: TRBJ1-4
v_gene: TRBV4-1
CDR3aa: CASSQPIQGFNEKLFF

j_gene: TRBJ2-5
v_gene: TRBV10-1
CDR3aa: CASSARIQETQYF

j_gene: TRBJ2-1
v_gene: TRBV11-2
CDR3aa: CASSLLRRDAYNEQFF

j_gene: TRBJ2-1
v_gene: TRBV10-1
CDR3aa: CASSESSNGRYEQFF

j_gene: TRBJ1-4
v_gene: TRBV28
CDR3aa: CASRQLRGRPEKLFF

j_gene: TRBJ2-7
v_gene: TRBV6-1
CDR3aa: CASSLIGEPYEQYF

j_gene: TRBJ2-7
v_gene: TRBV18
CDR3aa: CASSPGGGKLYEQYF

j_gene: TRBJ2-1
v_gene: TRBV11-2
CDR3aa: CASSFRGGTSSYNEQLF

j_gene: TRBJ2-7
v_gene: TRBV28
CDR3aa: CASYYSGSYEQYF

j_gene: TRBJ2-1
v_gene: TRBV11-3
CDR3aa: CASSRTGGTFNEQFF

j_gene: TRBJ1-5
v_gene: TRBV28
CDR3aa: CASSPVGSNQPQHF

j_gene: TRBJ2-3
v_gene: TRBV20-1
CDR3aa: CSVNSGTSTDTQYF

j_gene: TRBJ1-5
v_gene: TRBV7-9
CDR3aa: CASSSGLRTGVRQPQHF

j_gene: TRBJ2-1
v_gene: TRBV28
CDR3aa: CASRTGTSASYNEQFF

j_gene: TRBJ1-2
v_gene: TRBV28
CDR3aa: CASSSLGPATFSYGYTF

j_gene: TRBJ2-1
v_gene: TRBV10-3
CDR3aa: CAISEPGDYNEQFF

j_gene: TRBJ2-1
v_gene: TRBV19
CDR3aa: CASTPSGIHNEQFF

j_gene: TRBJ2-5
v_gene: TRBV2
CDR3aa: CASKKYQETQYF

j_gene: TRBJ2-3
v_gene: TRBV6-1
CDR3aa: CASSPLFGTATGDTQYF

j_gene: TRBJ2-3
v_gene: TRBV7-9
CDR3aa: CASSSLSDTQYF